This T cell receptor beta chain came from a study of shared clonotypes between healthy human individuals. Study as a whole: Plates per donor: three CD4 naive, three CD4 memory, two CD8 naive, one CD8 memory. The study, taken as a whole, reports: When compared with the clonotypes that were shared by all four sorted-subset donors, the non-shared clonotypes turned out to have lower generation probabilities.

Turning to this clone: Its antigen is as yet unknown.

The CDR3 has 19 residues. Trimming at V came to 0 bases and at J to 1 base, leaving 10 bases not matched to a gene. The germline V gene encodes CDR1 SGDLS and CDR2 YYNGEE. Authors' methods: Filtering differed for immunoSEQ, which gave only junction sequences without quality scores. Measured with immunoSEQ multiplex PCR; TCRdb has only the in-frame clones, and not every one. For V, J and clone size, that table is used; D and trimming come from the DNA. This sample carries 2 million to 2.5 million clones, approximately 94% of them seen once, and the ten largest clones take roughly 0.13%. What was sequenced was naive CD4+ T cells sorted from blood. The subset here: CD45RA+ positively selected. The receptor's source is a man between 18 and 29 years old in good health. The V and J genes are TRBV9 and TRBJ2-5; TRBD2 aligns across 12 bases. This CDR3 reads CASSVAGTSGSTLQETQYF. In nucleotides, the CDR3 is TGTGCCAGCAGCGTAGCGGGGACTAGCGGGTCCACGCTCCAAGAGACCCAGTACTTC. The entire variable domain, with the rest obtained from reference TRBV9 and TRBJ2-5, is as follows: DSGVTQTPKHLITATGQRVTLRCSPRSGDLSVYWYQQSLDQGLQFLIQYYNGEERAKGNILERFSAQQFPDLHSELNLSSLELGDSALYFCASSVAGTSGSTLQETQYFGPGTRLLVL.